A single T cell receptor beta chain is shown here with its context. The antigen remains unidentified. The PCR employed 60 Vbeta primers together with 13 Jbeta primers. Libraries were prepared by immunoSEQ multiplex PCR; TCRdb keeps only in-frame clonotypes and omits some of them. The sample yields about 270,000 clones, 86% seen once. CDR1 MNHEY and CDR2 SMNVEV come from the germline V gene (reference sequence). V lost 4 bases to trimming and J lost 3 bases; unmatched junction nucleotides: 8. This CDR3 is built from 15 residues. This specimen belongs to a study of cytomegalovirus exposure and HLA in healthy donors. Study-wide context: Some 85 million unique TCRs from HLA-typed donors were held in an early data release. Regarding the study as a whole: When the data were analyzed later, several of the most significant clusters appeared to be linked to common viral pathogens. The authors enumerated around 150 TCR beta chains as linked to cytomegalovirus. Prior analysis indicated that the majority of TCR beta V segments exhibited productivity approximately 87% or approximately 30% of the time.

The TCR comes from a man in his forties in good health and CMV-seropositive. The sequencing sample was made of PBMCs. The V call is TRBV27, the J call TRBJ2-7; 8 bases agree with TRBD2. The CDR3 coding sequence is TGTGCCAGCAGTTATACGGGACTAGGAGACTACGAGCAGTACTTC. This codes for CASSYTGLGDYEQYF.